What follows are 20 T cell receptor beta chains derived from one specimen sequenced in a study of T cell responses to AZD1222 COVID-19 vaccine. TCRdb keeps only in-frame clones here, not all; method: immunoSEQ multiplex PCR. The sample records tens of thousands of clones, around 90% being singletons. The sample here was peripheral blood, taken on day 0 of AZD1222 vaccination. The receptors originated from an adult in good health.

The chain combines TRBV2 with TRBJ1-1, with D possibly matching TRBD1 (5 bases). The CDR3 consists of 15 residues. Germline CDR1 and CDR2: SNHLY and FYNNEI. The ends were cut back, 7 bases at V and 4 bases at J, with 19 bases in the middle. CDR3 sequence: CASKRTTWSFTEAFF. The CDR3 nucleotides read TGTGCCAGCAAGAGGACAACCTGGAGTTTCACTGAAGCTTTCTTT.

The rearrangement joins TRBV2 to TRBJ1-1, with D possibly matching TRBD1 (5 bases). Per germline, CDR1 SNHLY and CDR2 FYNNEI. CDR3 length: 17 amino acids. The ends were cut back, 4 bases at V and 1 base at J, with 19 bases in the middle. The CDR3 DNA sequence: TGTGCCAGCAGTGGGGGGTGGCAGGTTTGGACGAACACTGAAGCTTTCTTT. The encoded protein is CASSGGWQVWTNTEAFF.

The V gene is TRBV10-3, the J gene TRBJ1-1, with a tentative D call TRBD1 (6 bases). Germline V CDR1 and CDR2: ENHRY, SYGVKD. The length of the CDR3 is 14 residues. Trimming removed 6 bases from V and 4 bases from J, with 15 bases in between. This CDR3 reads CAISLNRVGTEAFF. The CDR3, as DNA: TGTGCCATCAGCTTAAACAGGGTGGGCACTGAAGCTTTCTTT.

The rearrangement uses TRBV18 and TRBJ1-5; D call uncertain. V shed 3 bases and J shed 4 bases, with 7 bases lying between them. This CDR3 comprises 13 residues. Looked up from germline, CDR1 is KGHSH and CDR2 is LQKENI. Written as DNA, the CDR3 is TGTGCCAGCTCACCCGCTGTAAATCAGCCCCAGCATTTT. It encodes CASSPAVNQPQHF.

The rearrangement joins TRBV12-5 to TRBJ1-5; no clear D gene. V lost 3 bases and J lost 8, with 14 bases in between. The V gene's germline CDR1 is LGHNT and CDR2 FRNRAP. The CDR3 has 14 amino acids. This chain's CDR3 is CASGFGKTVEPQHF. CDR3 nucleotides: TGTGCTAGTGGTTTTGGTAAGACTGTGGAGCCCCAGCATTTT.

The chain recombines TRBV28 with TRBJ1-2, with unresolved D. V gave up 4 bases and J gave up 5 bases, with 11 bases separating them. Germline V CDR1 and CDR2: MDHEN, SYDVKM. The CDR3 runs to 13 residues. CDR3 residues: CASSSQAPYGYTF. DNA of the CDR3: TGTGCCAGCAGTTCCCAGGCCCCTTATGGCTACACCTTC.

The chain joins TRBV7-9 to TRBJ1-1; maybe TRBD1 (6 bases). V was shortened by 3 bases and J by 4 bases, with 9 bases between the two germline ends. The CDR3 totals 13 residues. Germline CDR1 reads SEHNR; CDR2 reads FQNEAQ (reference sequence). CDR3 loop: CASSLGGGTEAFF. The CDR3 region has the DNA TGTGCCAGCAGCTTGGGGGGCGGCACTGAAGCTTTCTTT.

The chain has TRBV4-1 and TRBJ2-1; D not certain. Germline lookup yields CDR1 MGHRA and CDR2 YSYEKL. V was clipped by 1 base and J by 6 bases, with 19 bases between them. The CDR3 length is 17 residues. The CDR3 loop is CASSQVDLGFVGNEQFF. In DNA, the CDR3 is TGCGCCAGCAGCCAAGTTGACTTAGGGTTCGTGGGCAATGAGCAGTTCTTC.

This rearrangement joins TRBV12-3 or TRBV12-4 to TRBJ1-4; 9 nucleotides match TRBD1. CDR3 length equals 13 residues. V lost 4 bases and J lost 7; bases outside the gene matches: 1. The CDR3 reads CASSYRGLEKLFF. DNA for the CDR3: TGTGCCAGCAGTTACAGGGGGCTTGAAAAACTGTTTTTT.

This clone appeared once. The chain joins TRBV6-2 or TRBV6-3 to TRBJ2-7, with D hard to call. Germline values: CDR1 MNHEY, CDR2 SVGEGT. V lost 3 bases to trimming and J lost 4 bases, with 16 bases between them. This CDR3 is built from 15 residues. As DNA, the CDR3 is TGTGCCAGCAGTTATAGGAGATCCCAGGTTTACGAGCAGTACTTC. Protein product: CASSYRRSQVYEQYF.

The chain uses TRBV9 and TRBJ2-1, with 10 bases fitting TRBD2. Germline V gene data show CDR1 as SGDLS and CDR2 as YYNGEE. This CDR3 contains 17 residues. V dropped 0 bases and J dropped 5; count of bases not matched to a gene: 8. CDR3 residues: CASSVGSSGSSHNEQFF. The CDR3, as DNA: TGTGCCAGCAGCGTAGGTTCTAGCGGGAGTAGTCACAATGAGCAGTTCTTC. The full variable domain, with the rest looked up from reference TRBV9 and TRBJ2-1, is DSGVTQTPKHLITATGQRVTLRCSPRSGDLSVYWYQQSLDQGLQFLIQYYNGEERAKGNILERFSAQQFPDLHSELNLSSLELGDSALYFCASSVGSSGSSHNEQFFGPGTRLTVL.

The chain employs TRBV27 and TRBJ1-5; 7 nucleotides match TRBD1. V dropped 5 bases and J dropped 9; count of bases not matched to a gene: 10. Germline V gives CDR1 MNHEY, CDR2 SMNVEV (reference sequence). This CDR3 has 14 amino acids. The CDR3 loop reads CASSPTTGRGPQHF. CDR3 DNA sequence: TGTGCCAGCAGTCCTACGACAGGGCGCGGGCCCCAGCATTTT.

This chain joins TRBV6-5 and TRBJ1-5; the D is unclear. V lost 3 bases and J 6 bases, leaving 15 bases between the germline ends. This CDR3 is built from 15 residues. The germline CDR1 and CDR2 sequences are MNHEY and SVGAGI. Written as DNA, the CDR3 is TGTGCCAGCAGTTATCGAGCGGGAACTGGTCAGCCCCAGCATTTT. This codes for CASSYRAGTGQPQHF.

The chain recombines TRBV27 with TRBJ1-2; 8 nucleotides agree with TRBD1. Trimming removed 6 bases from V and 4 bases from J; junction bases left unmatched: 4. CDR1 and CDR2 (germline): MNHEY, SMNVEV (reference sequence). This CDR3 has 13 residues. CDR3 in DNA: TGTGCCAGCAGGGGACAGGAGTCCTATGGCTACACCTTC. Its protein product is CASRGQESYGYTF.

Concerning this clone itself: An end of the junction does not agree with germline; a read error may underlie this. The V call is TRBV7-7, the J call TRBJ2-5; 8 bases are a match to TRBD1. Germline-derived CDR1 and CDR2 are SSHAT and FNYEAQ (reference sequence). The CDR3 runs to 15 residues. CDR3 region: CASSLLPDREETQYF. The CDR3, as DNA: TGTGCTAGCAGCTTATTGCCGGACAGGGAAGAGACCCAGTACTTC.

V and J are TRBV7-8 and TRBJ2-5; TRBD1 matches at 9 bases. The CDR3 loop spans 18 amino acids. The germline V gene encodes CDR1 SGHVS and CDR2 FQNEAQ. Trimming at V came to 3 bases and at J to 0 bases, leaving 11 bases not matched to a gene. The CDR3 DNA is TGTGCCAGCAGCTTGGGGGACAGGGTGTTTAGGTACCAAGAGACCCAGTACTTC. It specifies CASSLGDRVFRYQETQYF.

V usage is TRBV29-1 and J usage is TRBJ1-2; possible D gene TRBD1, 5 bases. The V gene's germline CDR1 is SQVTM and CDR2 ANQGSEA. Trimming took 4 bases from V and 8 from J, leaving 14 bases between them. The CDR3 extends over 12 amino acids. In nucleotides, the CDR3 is TGCAGCGTTGGGGGTGAGGGGCAAGGCTACACCTTC. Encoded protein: CSVGGEGQGYTF.

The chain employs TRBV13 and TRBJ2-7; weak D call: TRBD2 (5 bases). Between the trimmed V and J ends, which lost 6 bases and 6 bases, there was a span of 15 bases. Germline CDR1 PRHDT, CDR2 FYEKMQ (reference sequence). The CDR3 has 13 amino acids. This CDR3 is CASSIGLWAEQYF. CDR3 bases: TGTGCCAGCAGTATCGGACTTTGGGCCGAGCAGTACTTC.

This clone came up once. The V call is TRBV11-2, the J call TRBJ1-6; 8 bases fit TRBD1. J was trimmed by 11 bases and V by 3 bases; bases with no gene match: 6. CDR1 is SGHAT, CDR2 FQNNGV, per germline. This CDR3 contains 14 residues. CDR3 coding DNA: TGTGCCAGCAGCTTGACAGGGGTCGGGCCACCCCTCCACTTT. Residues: CASSLTGVGPPLHF.

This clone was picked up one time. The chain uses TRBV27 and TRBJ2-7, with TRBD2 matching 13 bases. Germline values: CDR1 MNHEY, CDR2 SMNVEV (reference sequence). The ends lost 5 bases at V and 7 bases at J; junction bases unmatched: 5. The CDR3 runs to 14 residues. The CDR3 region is CASSEGLAGLEQYF. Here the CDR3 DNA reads TGTGCCAGCAGTGAGGGACTAGCGGGATTGGAGCAGTACTTC.